This TCR beta chain was observed in a study of blood T cell repertoires in COVID-19. Study as a whole: Acute and convalescent COVID-19 samples came from the United States, Italy and Spain.

The authors' processing: By means of reference gene primer amplification, nucleated cell counts were estimated. Clones were read by immunoSEQ multiplex PCR, and TCRdb kept only the in-frame ones, dropping some. That table gives V, J and clone size, and the DNA gave D and trimming. The data contain under 150,000 clones, 75% to 90% of them seen just once; the ten biggest clones take up roughly 2.2%. Cohort 3 donors counted as recovered after two negative PCRs, clearance, or resolved symptoms. Trimming cost V 2 bases and J 4 bases; bases outside gene matches: 5. Germline V CDR1 and CDR2: GTSNPN, SVGIG (reference sequence). This CDR3 spans 14 amino acids.

V is TRBV30 and J is TRBJ1-5, with TRBD1 matching over 7 bases. Material: PBMCs or T cells enriched from blood (not recorded which). The clonotype was recovered from a woman between 45 and 65 years old who had recovered from COVID-19. The CDR3 sequence is CAWSWAGGNQPQHF. The CDR3 DNA reads TGTGCCTGGAGTTGGGCAGGGGGGAATCAGCCCCAGCATTTT. Complete variable domain (other parts from reference TRBV30 and TRBJ1-5): SQTIHQWPATLVQPVGSPLSLECTVEGTSNPNLYWYRQAAGRGLQLLFYSVGIGQISSEVPQNLSASRPQDRQFILSSKKLLLSDSGFYLCAWSWAGGNQPQHFGDGTRLSIL.